The 18 T cell receptor beta chains below all came from one sample that was sequenced in a study of cytomegalovirus exposure and HLA in healthy donors. A multiplex PCR was run with 60 Vbeta primers and 13 Jbeta primers. Clones were read by immunoSEQ multiplex PCR, and TCRdb kept only the in-frame ones, dropping some. The listing records 140,000 or so clones. The material sequenced was PBMCs. These receptors were taken from a male donor in good health and CMV-seronegative.

This chain uses TRBV7-2 with TRBJ2-7, with a weak D call TRBD2 (6 bases). Germline lookup yields CDR1 SGHTA and CDR2 FQGNSA. Deletions cut 3 bases from V and 3 bases from J, with 12 bases between. The CDR3 contains 14 residues. The CDR3, as DNA: TGTGCCAGCAGCTTGGGGATGGGGGGCTACGAGCAGTACTTC. Its protein is CASSLGMGGYEQYF.

The rearrangement joins TRBV7-3 to TRBJ1-1, with D hard to call. The CDR3 has 13 amino acids. From germline, CDR1 is SGHTA and CDR2 FQGTGA. Trimming removed 5 bases from V and 1 base from J, with 8 bases in between. CDR3 in DNA: TGTGCCAGCAGCCCGCGGGGGAACACTGAAGCTTTCTTT. Protein: CASSPRGNTEAFF.

This chain joins TRBV7-2 and TRBJ1-4, with TRBD1 as a possible D gene (6 bases). The CDR3 spans 15 residues. V dropped 4 bases and J dropped 3 bases, with 12 bases sitting between them. Germline V lookup: CDR1 SGHTA, CDR2 FQGNSA. CDR3 residues: CASSWGGRSNEKLFF. CDR3 sequence (DNA): TGTGCCAGCAGCTGGGGGGGGCGGTCTAATGAAAAACTGTTTTTT.

V gene TRBV10-3 combines with J gene TRBJ2-1; the match to TRBD2 covers 10 bases. V gave up 8 bases and J gave up 8 bases; unmatched junction bases: 3. Germline V gene lookup returns CDR1 ENHRY and CDR2 SYGVKD. CDR3 length equals 12 residues. CDR3 in DNA: TGTGCCATCCGGACTAGCGGCGATGAGCAGTTCTTC. Its translation: CAIRTSGDEQFF.

V is TRBV10-3 and J is TRBJ1-1; D remains ambiguous. The CDR3 is 14 amino acids. The V end was cut by 0 bases, the J end by 5 bases, with 10 bases between. The germline CDR1 and CDR2 sequences are ENHRY and SYGVKD. The CDR3 nucleotides are TGTGCCATCAGTGAGTCGGGAAGGAGGACTGAAGCTTTCTTT. Its translation is CAISESGRRTEAFF.

The rearrangement links TRBV6-6 to TRBJ2-5, with D perhaps TRBD2 (6 bases). Per germline, CDR1 MNHNY and CDR2 SVGAGI (reference sequence). Trimming cost V 4 bases and J 5 bases, with 20 bases left between them. CDR3 length: 16 residues. The CDR3 region is CASSSLAGTPPETQYF. CDR3 DNA sequence: TGTGCCAGCAGTTCCCTTGCGGGAACCCCTCCCGAGACCCAGTACTTC.

The gene calls are TRBV5-1 and TRBJ2-3, with 13 bases identical to TRBD2. The CDR3 runs to 18 residues. Trimming removed 4 bases from V and 2 bases from J; junction bases left unmatched: 10. From germline, CDR1 is SGHRS and CDR2 YFSETQ. The DNA of the CDR3 is TGCGCCAGCAGCCTGGGGACTAGCGGGATCCGGTACACAGATACGCAGTATTTT. Translated: CASSLGTSGIRYTDTQYF.

The J gene is TRBJ2-1, the V gene TRBV5-1, with 8 bases identical to TRBD1. The CDR3 sequence is 14 residues long. Germline assignment: CDR1 SGHRS and CDR2 YFSETQ. J was trimmed by 8 bases and V by 4 bases; bases with no gene match: 8. CDR3 sequence reads: CASSVGQARDEQFF. The CDR3 DNA follows: TGCGCCAGCAGCGTGGGACAGGCTAGGGATGAGCAGTTCTTC.

This rearrangement joins TRBV7-6 to TRBJ1-1; 8 bases are a match to TRBD1. Germline values: CDR1 SGHVS, CDR2 FNYEAQ. Germline trimming cut 3 bases from V and 6 bases from J; bases unmatched to any gene: 9. The CDR3 runs to 15 residues. The CDR3 nucleotides are TGTGCCAGCAGCTTTGGTGACAGGGGTGGATCTGAAGCTTTCTTT. It is translated as CASSFGDRGGSEAFF.

CDR3 sequence: CASSSQNNSPLHF. The CDR3 DNA reads as TGTGCCAGCAGTTCACAGAATAATTCACCCCTCCACTTT. The V gene is TRBV28, the J gene TRBJ1-6; D unresolved. Germline assignment: CDR1 MDHEN and CDR2 SYDVKM. The CDR3 spans 13 residues. V gave up 4 bases and J gave up 5 bases, with 6 bases separating them.

The chain carries TRBV7-6 and TRBJ1-6, with D tentatively TRBD1 (5 bases). Per germline, CDR1 SGHVS and CDR2 FNYEAQ. The CDR3 is made up of 20 amino acids. The V end lost 1 base, the J end lost 7 bases, and 26 bases lay between the germline ends. CDR3 region: CASSLGAWAQGGVWNSPLHF. The DNA for the CDR3 is TGTGCCAGCAGCTTAGGAGCCTGGGCGCAGGGAGGCGTGTGGAATTCACCCCTCCACTTT. The entire variable domain, with the rest obtained from reference TRBV7-6 and TRBJ1-6, is as follows: GAGVSQSPRYKVTKRGQDVALRCDPISGHVSLYWYRQALGQGPEFLTYFNYEAQQDKSGLPNDRFSAERPEGSISTLTIQRTEQRDSAMYRCASSLGAWAQGGVWNSPLHFGNGTRLTVT.

This chain links TRBV7-9 with TRBJ2-2; 10 nucleotides match TRBD1. This CDR3 is 15 amino acids long. Germline V gene data show CDR1 as SEHNR and CDR2 as FQNEAQ (reference sequence). Trimming took 5 bases from V and 5 from J; bases not matched to a gene: 5. The CDR3: CASSLDRGLTGELFF. The CDR3 region has the DNA TGTGCCAGCAGCCTCGACAGGGGGCTAACCGGGGAGCTGTTTTTT. Using reference TRBV7-9 and TRBJ2-2 for the parts outside the CDR3, the full variable domain is DTGVSQNPRHKITKRGQNVTFRCDPISEHNRLYWYRQTLGQGPEFLTYFQNEAQLEKSRLLSDRFSAERPKGSFSTLEIQRTEQGDSAMYLCASSLDRGLTGELFFGEGSRLTVL.

The chain employs TRBV11-2 and TRBJ2-7, with D possibly being TRBD1 (6 bases). V lost 3 bases, J lost 4 bases, and 7 bases lay in between. This CDR3 is 12 amino acids long. The germline CDR1 and CDR2 sequences are SGHAT and FQNNGV. Here the CDR3 reads CASSLTGYEQYF. The CDR3 DNA follows: TGTGCCAGCAGCTTGACAGGTTACGAGCAGTACTTC.

V and J are TRBV6-5 and TRBJ1-4, with 7 bases matching TRBD1. The trim removed 5 bases at V and 4 bases at J, leaving 7 bases unmatched. The CDR3 has 15 amino acids. The V gene's germline CDR1 is MNHEY and CDR2 SVGAGI. CDR3 nucleotides: TGTGCCAGCAGTCCACAGGGGTCAGATAATGAAAAACTGTTTTTT. Its translation is CASSPQGSDNEKLFF.

The chain carries TRBV25-1 and TRBJ1-1; weak D call: TRBD1 (5 bases). Deletions cut 3 bases from V and 9 bases from J, with 17 bases between. Germline V gene lookup returns CDR1 MGHDK and CDR2 SYGVNS. This CDR3 has 14 residues. The CDR3 DNA reads TGTGCCAGCAGTGATCCCCTCAGGGAACTCCAAGCTTTCTTT. Translation: CASSDPLRELQAFF.

V usage is TRBV6-5 and J usage is TRBJ2-6; 7 nucleotides line up with TRBD1. The CDR3 has 16 amino acids. Looked up from germline, CDR1 is MNHEY and CDR2 is SVGAGI. V was clipped by 4 bases and J by 1 base; unmatched bases: 4. In DNA, the CDR3 is TGTGCCAGCAGTTCCGGGACAGCGTCTGGGGCCAACGTCCTGACTTTC. Translated: CASSSGTASGANVLTF.

CDR3 nucleotides: TGCGCCAGCAGCTTACAGCGGGAACGGAGTAACACCGGGGAGCTGTTTTTT. It yields the protein CASSLQRERSNTGELFF. This rearrangement joins TRBV5-1 to TRBJ2-2, with TRBD2 identical over 7 bases. The CDR3 loop spans 17 amino acids. Germline CDR1 and CDR2: SGHRS and YFSETQ. Trimming took 2 bases from V and 2 from J; bases not matched to a gene: 9.

The V call is TRBV28, the J call TRBJ1-1; 8 nucleotides match TRBD1. This CDR3 region has 14 residues. Germline-derived CDR1 and CDR2 are MDHEN and SYDVKM. V lost 6 bases and J lost 3; bases outside the gene matches: 6. CDR3 nucleotide sequence: TGTGCCAGCAGCTCCGGACAGGGATACACTGAAGCTTTCTTT. Its translation: CASSSGQGYTEAFF.